One sample yielded the 20 T cell receptor beta chains listed below, sequenced in a study of T cell repertoires in ileal Crohn's disease. Libraries were prepared by immunoSEQ multiplex PCR; TCRdb keeps only in-frame clonotypes and omits some of them. Here the sample spans about 9,400 clones, roughly 80% being singletons. This sample's time point: neoterminal ileum biopsy at postoperative endoscopy, about 6 months after surgery. What was sequenced was ileal tissue. The receptors derive from an adult with Crohn's disease.

This chain links TRBV18 with TRBJ2-6; D unclear. The germline V gene encodes CDR1 KGHSH and CDR2 LQKENI. CDR3 size: 15 residues. V was shortened by 7 bases and J by 4 bases, with 14 bases between the two germline ends. The CDR3, as DNA: TGTGCCAGCTATCCACAGTTGACGGGGGCCAACGTCCTGACTTTC. Translated: CASYPQLTGANVLTF.

The J gene is TRBJ2-3, the V gene TRBV6-1; D perhaps matches TRBD2 (5 bases). The CDR3 sequence is 14 residues long. Trimming left V 7 bases short and J 1 base short, with 12 bases between. Looked up from germline, CDR1 is MNHNS and CDR2 is SASEGT. The CDR3 bases are TGTGCCAGCACTCTAGCCGGTGGCACAGATACGCAGTATTTT. Translation: CASTLAGGTDTQYF.

The chain employs TRBV5-4 and TRBJ1-2; weak D call: TRBD1 (5 bases). V was trimmed by 4 bases and J by 5 bases, leaving 15 bases between them. Germline V gene data show CDR1 as SGHNT and CDR2 as YYREEE (reference sequence). The CDR3 loop spans 14 amino acids. The CDR3 region has the DNA TGTGCCAGCAGCCCCCAGGGCAGCAGGTATGGCTACACCTTC. This translates into CASSPQGSRYGYTF.

The rearrangement links TRBV19 to TRBJ2-7, with D possibly matching TRBD2 (6 bases). Germline values: CDR1 LNHDA, CDR2 SQIVND (reference sequence). The CDR3 covers 15 residues. V was trimmed by 3 bases and J by 3 bases, leaving 15 bases between them. The CDR3 sequence: CASSMGGTGVYEQYF. Written as DNA, the CDR3 is TGTGCCAGTAGTATGGGCGGGACCGGGGTCTACGAGCAGTACTTC.

The gene calls are TRBV4-1 and TRBJ2-3, with a possible D match to TRBD2 (6 bases). Trimming took off 4 bases at V and 0 bases at J, with 20 bases between the two ends. Germline V CDR1 and CDR2: MGHRA, YSYEKL. The CDR3 length is 18 residues. CDR3 in amino acids: CASSPTRRASASTDTQYF. CDR3 nucleotide sequence: TGCGCCAGCAGCCCAACAAGGAGGGCTAGCGCTAGCACAGATACGCAGTATTTT.

CDR3 in amino acids: CASSLMGEGEAEAFF. CDR3 in DNA: TGTGCCAGCAGCTTAATGGGGGAGGGAGAGGCTGAAGCTTTCTTT. The chain joins TRBV7-9 to TRBJ1-1; a possible D gene is TRBD1 (5 bases). The CDR3 extends over 15 amino acids. In germline, CDR1 is SEHNR, CDR2 FQNEAQ (reference sequence). Trimming took off 2 bases at V and 6 bases at J, with 16 bases between the two ends.

V gene TRBV4-1 combines with J gene TRBJ1-2; D possibly corresponds to TRBD1 (5 bases). Trimming stripped 0 bases from V and 4 bases from J, with 15 bases between. Germline V gene sequence: CDR1 MGHRA, CDR2 YSYEKL. The CDR3 extends over 16 amino acids. CDR3 amino acids: CASSQDGRGGGYGYTF. CDR3 in DNA: TGCGCCAGCAGCCAAGATGGGAGGGGTGGGGGCTATGGCTACACCTTC.

The chain recombines TRBV10-1 with TRBJ2-5; D unclear. V was cut by 6 bases and J by 2 bases, with 7 bases left in between. Germline values: CDR1 WNHNN, CDR2 SYGVQD (reference sequence). This CDR3 spans 12 amino acids. DNA for the CDR3: TGCGCCAGCAGCGCGAATCAAGAGACCCAGTACTTC. Protein sequence: CASSANQETQYF.

The chain employs TRBV7-9 and TRBJ1-3, with D possibly being TRBD1 (6 bases). In germline, CDR1 is SEHNR, CDR2 FQNEAQ (reference sequence). The V and J ends lost 0 bases and 2 bases respectively, with 11 bases between them. The CDR3 loop spans 16 amino acids. CDR3 protein: CASSLATGNPGNTIYF. In nucleotides, the CDR3 is TGTGCCAGCAGCTTAGCTACAGGGAATCCTGGAAACACCATATATTTT.

The chain combines TRBV19 with TRBJ1-1; D is undetermined. This CDR3 contains 13 residues. Trimming cost V 5 bases and J 1 base, with 8 bases left between them. Per germline, CDR1 LNHDA and CDR2 SQIVND (reference sequence). This CDR3 reads CASSLRANTEAFF. CDR3 DNA sequence: TGTGCCAGTAGTCTCCGAGCGAACACTGAAGCTTTCTTT.

This chain connects TRBV19 to TRBJ2-2; weak D call: TRBD1 (5 bases). V gave up 10 bases and J gave up 5 bases, with 17 bases separating them. The CDR3 consists of 14 residues. Germline lookup yields CDR1 LNHDA and CDR2 SQIVND (reference sequence). The CDR3 sequence is CATRRQSLTGELFF. The CDR3 DNA follows: TGTGCCACAAGGCGACAGAGTCTTACCGGGGAGCTGTTTTTT.

The V and J genes are TRBV7-9 and TRBJ2-7; TRBD1 might be the D (5 bases). From germline, CDR1 is SEHNR and CDR2 FQNEAQ (reference sequence). The CDR3 extends over 14 amino acids. The ends were cut back, 5 bases at V and 6 bases at J, with 17 bases in the middle. This chain's CDR3 is CASSLEQGGSEQYF. DNA for the CDR3: TGTGCCAGCAGCCTTGAGCAGGGTGGCTCCGAGCAGTACTTC.

The chain is built from TRBV11-2 and TRBJ2-2, with 8 bases identical to TRBD1. The CDR3 spans 13 residues. V dropped 5 bases and J dropped 9; count of bases not matched to a gene: 5. The germline gives CDR1 SGHAT, CDR2 FQNNGV. The CDR3 reads CASSPGQGRELFF. CDR3 sequence (DNA): TGTGCCAGCAGCCCCGGACAGGGACGGGAGCTGTTTTTT.

CDR3 in amino acids: CAWGPGGASTGELFF. The DNA for the CDR3 is TGTGCCTGGGGCCCCGGCGGGGCCAGCACCGGGGAGCTGTTTTTT. The chain links TRBV30 to TRBJ2-2; D might be TRBD2 (6 bases). The CDR3 covers 15 residues. The germline V and J ends were trimmed by 5 bases and 4 bases, with 17 bases remaining between them. The V gene's germline CDR1 is GTSNPN and CDR2 SVGIG (reference sequence).

This clone was counted only a few times. This chain joins TRBV4-2 and TRBJ2-1; 13 bases align to TRBD2. The CDR3 has 16 amino acids. Unmatched junction bases numbered 0, after V lost 3 bases and J lost 1 base. Looked up from germline, CDR1 is LGHNA and CDR2 is YNFKEQ. In DNA form, the CDR3 reads TGTGCCAGCAGCCAGACTAGCGGGAGGTCCTACAATGAGCAGTTCTTC. This translates into CASSQTSGRSYNEQFF.

This rearrangement joins TRBV5-5 to TRBJ2-3; 9 bases agree with TRBD1. Trimming cost V 1 base and J 2 bases; bases outside gene matches: 5. The CDR3 consists of 16 residues. The germline gives CDR1 SGHKS, CDR2 YYEKEE (reference sequence). DNA for the CDR3: TGTGCCAGCAGCTTGCAACAGGGGGCGCCCACAGATACGCAGTATTTT. This sequence encodes CASSLQQGAPTDTQYF.

This chain uses TRBV28 with TRBJ1-4; D is perhaps TRBD1 (6 bases). V was pared by 2 bases and J by 8 bases, with 24 bases between. This CDR3 comprises 18 residues. CDR1 is MDHEN and CDR2 is SYDVKM in the germline V gene. The DNA of the CDR3 is TGTGCCAGCAGTTTACAACAGGGTTCCACTGTACGAGGCGAAAAACTGTTTTTT. Encoded protein: CASSLQQGSTVRGEKLFF.

The chain recombines TRBV6-4 with TRBJ1-2, with 7 bases that match TRBD1. This CDR3 has 15 amino acids. V trimming: 4 bases; J trimming: 0 bases; junction bases outside the gene matches: 5. CDR1 and CDR2 from the germline V gene are MRHNA and SNTAGT. CDR3 sequence: CASSATGSTNYGYTF. DNA for the CDR3: TGTGCCAGCAGTGCGACAGGGAGCACTAACTATGGCTACACCTTC.

The chain joins TRBV4-3 to TRBJ2-5, with D possibly matching TRBD2 (7 bases). With 4 bases removed from V and 4 bases from J, the gap between germline ends came to 22 bases. From germline, CDR1 is LGHNA and CDR2 YSLEER. CDR3 length: 17 amino acids. The CDR3 loop reads CASSRSQGRGAGETQYF. In DNA form, the CDR3 reads TGCGCCAGCAGCCGGTCACAGGGTCGGGGGGCAGGAGAGACCCAGTACTTC.

This clone was counted a few times. The chain employs TRBV19 and TRBJ1-5, with 10 bases identical to TRBD1. V shed 4 bases and J 1 base; nucleotides not matched to a gene: 7. Germline V gene lookup returns CDR1 LNHDA and CDR2 SQIVND (reference sequence). The CDR3 has 17 amino acids. This chain's CDR3 is CASSTDRGRTSNQPQHF. In DNA, the CDR3 is TGTGCCAGTAGTACCGACAGGGGGCGGACAAGCAATCAGCCCCAGCATTTT.